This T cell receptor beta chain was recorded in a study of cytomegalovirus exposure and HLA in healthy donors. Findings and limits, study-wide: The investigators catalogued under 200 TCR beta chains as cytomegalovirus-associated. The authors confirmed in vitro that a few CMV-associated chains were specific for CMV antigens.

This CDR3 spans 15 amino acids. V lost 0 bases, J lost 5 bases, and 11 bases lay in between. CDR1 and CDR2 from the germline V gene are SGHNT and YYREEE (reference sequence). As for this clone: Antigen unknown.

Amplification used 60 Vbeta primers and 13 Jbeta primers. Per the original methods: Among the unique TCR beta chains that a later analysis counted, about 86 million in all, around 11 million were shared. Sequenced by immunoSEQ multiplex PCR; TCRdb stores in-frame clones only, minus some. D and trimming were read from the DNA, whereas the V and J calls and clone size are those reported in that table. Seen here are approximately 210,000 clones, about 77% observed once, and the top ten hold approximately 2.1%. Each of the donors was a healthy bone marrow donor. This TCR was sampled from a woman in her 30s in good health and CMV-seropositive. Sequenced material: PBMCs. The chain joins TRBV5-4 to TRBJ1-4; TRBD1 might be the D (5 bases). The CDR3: CASSLAGGGNEKLFF. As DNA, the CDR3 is TGTGCCAGCAGCTTGGCCGGGGGAGGGAATGAAAAACTGTTTTTT.